What follows are 6 T cell receptor beta chains derived from one specimen sequenced in a study of lung T cells in sarcoidosis with Löfgren's syndrome. TCRdb recomputed calls from the reads with MiXCR, one row per CDR3 protein. The profile shows about 21,000 distinct CDR3 sequences, 20% to 25% of them singletons. What was sequenced was CD4+ T cells from PBMCs. The receptors come from a human donor with sarcoidosis (Löfgren's syndrome or another form), or a control subject (not recorded which).

By its share, this clonotype is medium-sized. The V and J genes are TRBV27 and TRBJ2-3; 7 positions agree with TRBD1. This CDR3 has 15 amino acids. The V and J ends lost 2 bases and 0 bases, in that order; junction bases with no gene match: 2. Germline V gives CDR1 MNHEY, CDR2 SMNVEV (reference sequence). CDR3 bases: TGTGCCAGCAGTTTAACAGGGGTTAGCACAGATACGCAGTATTTT. Protein sequence: CASSLTGVSTDTQYF.

Turning to this clonotype: This may stem from a read error, because a much larger clone lies one nucleotide away. V gene TRBV28 combines with J gene TRBJ2-3; 8 positions match TRBD2. Germline assignment: CDR1 MDHEN and CDR2 SYDVKM. V lost 0 bases, J lost 2 bases, and 1 base stayed unmatched. CDR3 length: 15 residues. The chain's CDR3 is CASSLWREDTDTQYF. CDR3 nucleotide sequence: TGTGCCAGCAGTTTATGGCGGGAGGACACAGATACGCAGTATTTT.

On this clonotype: At one end, the junction sequence differs from germline, possibly due to a read error. This sequence joins TRBV13 and TRBJ2-7, with 9 bases that match TRBD2. Germline CDR1 and CDR2: PRHDT and FYEKMQ (reference sequence). The CDR3 has 17 residues. The CDR3 nucleotides are TGTGCCAGCAGCTCACAAGGTAGCGGGAGTCTCGGCTACGAGCATTACTTC. It is translated as CASSSQGSGSLGYEHYF.

By proportion, this clonotype is medium-sized (0.01 to 0.1%). The chain carries TRBV6-1 and TRBJ1-6, with TRBD1 matching over 11 bases. Per germline, CDR1 MNHNS and CDR2 SASEGT. This CDR3 region has 16 residues. V dropped 4 bases and J dropped 3; count of bases not matched to a gene: 2. This CDR3 is CASSGTGGRYNSPLHF. CDR3 coding DNA: TGTGCCAGCAGTGGGACAGGGGGCCGCTATAATTCACCCCTCCACTTT.

A word on this clonotype: One end of the junction varies from germline; a read error may be responsible. V usage is TRBV12-3 or TRBV12-4 and J usage is TRBJ1-1, with a tentative D call TRBD1 (5 bases). The CDR3 consists of 14 residues. In DNA form, the CDR3 reads TGTGCCAGCAGTCCTGGGGCAGCGAACACTGAAGCTCTCTTT. It translates to CASSPGAANTEALF.

This clonotype was observed a single time. A much larger clone differs by one base, so this may be a read error. The chain joins TRBV7-2 to TRBJ1-1; D unclear. Per germline, CDR1 SGHTA and CDR2 FQGNSA. This CDR3 spans 16 amino acids. Trimming removed 2 bases from V and 4 bases from J, with 17 bases in between. This CDR3 reads CASSLRSGQKSTEAFF. The CDR3 DNA follows: TGTGCCAGCAGCTTAAGGTCAGGTCAAAAGAGCACTGAAGCTTTCTTT. The entire variable domain, with the rest obtained from reference TRBV7-2 and TRBJ1-1, is as follows: GAGVSQSPSNKVTEKGKDVELRCDPISGHTALYWYRQSLGQGLEFLIYFQGNSAPDKSGLPSDRFSAERTGGSVSTLTIQRTQQEDSAVYLCASSLRSGQKSTEAFFGQGTRLTVV.